Reported below is one T cell receptor beta chain. The antigen is not known. Use of 60 Vbeta and 13 Jbeta primers characterized the PCR. Data came from immunoSEQ multiplex PCR; TCRdb stores just in-frame clones and leaves some out. Of 130,000 to 150,000 clones listed, 80% to 85% are singletons. This sample is drawn from a study of cytomegalovirus exposure and HLA in healthy donors. Overall study results and limits: Presence/absence analyses took donor sequencing depth as roughly uniform. TRBV6-2, TRBV6-3 and some other V segments were unresolvable in 87-base-pair reads. Available immune exposure information was restricted to CMV serostatus only. The investigators catalogued some 160 TCR beta chains as cytomegalovirus-associated.

CDR3 length equals 14 residues. CDR1 is MGHDK and CDR2 is SYGVNS in the germline V gene. V was cut by 4 bases and J by 3 bases, with 10 bases left in between. Material for sequencing was PBMCs. This TCR derives from a boy between 2 and 10 years old in good health and CMV-seronegative. The J gene is TRBJ1-5, the V gene TRBV25-1; D is possibly TRBD1 (6 bases). CDR3 sequence: CASSAGQFNQPQHF. The CDR3 DNA is TGTGCCAGCAGTGCCGGACAGTTCAATCAGCCCCAGCATTTT. Looking up the rest from reference TRBV25-1 and TRBJ1-5 gives the full variable domain: EADIYQTPRYLVIGTGKKITLECSQTMGHDKMYWYQQDPGMELHLIHYSYGVNSTEKGDLSSESTVSRIRTEHFPLTLESARPSHTSQYLCASSAGQFNQPQHFGDGTRLSIL.